A single T cell receptor beta chain is shown here with its context. Its antigen is as yet unknown. These data come from a study of cytomegalovirus exposure and HLA in healthy donors. Study at large: There were some 380 genotyped donors. Of these, roughly 84% fell in the genetic ancestry cluster associated with self-reported Caucasian donors. Study findings and constraints: Some V segments (TRBV6-2 and TRBV6-3 among them) were excluded as indistinguishable.

After removal of 6 bases from V and 0 bases from J, the junction contained 4 bases not matched to a gene. CDR3 length: 15 residues. The germline V gene encodes CDR1 MNHNS and CDR2 SASEGT. This PCR relied on a set of 60 Vbeta primers and 13 Jbeta primers. Method: immunoSEQ multiplex PCR; TCRdb's copy keeps in-frame clones and lacks some. The sample holds around 100,000 clones, about 59% seen once. The clonotype was recovered from a man aged 25-40 years in good health and CMV-seropositive. The specimen sequenced was PBMCs. The V gene is TRBV6-1, the J gene TRBJ1-4; 7 bases map to TRBD1. The CDR3 bases are TGTGCCAGCAGGCTAACAGGGGCAACTAATGAAAAACTGTTTTTT. Translation gives CASRLTGATNEKLFF.